Listed here are 12 T cell receptor beta chains from one sample, sequenced in a study of T cells in Graves' hyperthyroidism and ophthalmopathy. From RNA transcripts, TCR beta CDR3 regions were amplified. First-round RT-PCR targeting the TCR CDR3 was performed with the HTBI primer set. TCRdb analysed the multiplex PCR reads with MiXCR anew, one entry per CDR3 protein. The sample includes under 350,000 distinct CDR3 sequences, around 23% of them seen just once. Specimen: blood. The receptors originated from a woman aged 45 to 65 with Graves' hyperthyroidism.

This clonotype has more than one count but fewer than ten. The chain links TRBV19 to TRBJ2-5, with 8 bases matching TRBD1. The V and J ends lost 9 bases and 1 base, in that order; junction bases with no gene match: 4. The germline V gene has CDR1 LNHDA and CDR2 SQIVND (reference sequence). This CDR3 is built from 13 residues. CDR3 in DNA: TGTGCCAGCGGGGACAGGATCCAAGAGACCCAGTACTTC. Amino acid sequence: CASGDRIQETQYF.

V gene TRBV7-9 combines with J gene TRBJ2-5; a possible D gene is TRBD2 (6 bases). This CDR3 has 15 amino acids. V shed 0 bases and J shed 5 bases, with 13 bases lying between them. CDR1 is SEHNR, CDR2 FQNEAQ, per germline (reference sequence). The chain's CDR3 is CASSLASGGVETQYF. The CDR3 DNA reads TGTGCCAGCAGCTTAGCTAGCGGAGGGGTTGAGACCCAGTACTTC.

This clonotype was picked up many times. CDR3 region: CASNKFGTGVEGAFF. In nucleotides, the CDR3 is TGTGCCAGCAATAAATTCGGGACAGGGGTTGAGGGCGCTTTCTTT. The chain combines TRBV27 with TRBJ1-1; 10 bases match TRBD1. The trim removed 7 bases at V and 11 bases at J, leaving 16 bases unmatched. This CDR3 region has 15 residues. Germline-derived CDR1 and CDR2 are MNHEY and SMNVEV (reference sequence).

This clonotype has only one observation. The chain couples TRBV29-1 to TRBJ2-2, with unresolved D. Germline CDR1 reads SQVTM; CDR2 reads ANQGSEA. Trimming removed 2 bases at V and 6 bases at J, with 7 bases between. This CDR3 comprises 12 residues. The CDR3 sequence is CSVEWPAGELFF. The CDR3 nucleotides are TGCAGCGTTGAATGGCCAGCCGGGGAGCTGTTTTTT.

This clonotype was seen repeatedly, ten times or more. This chain uses TRBV28 with TRBJ1-6; TRBD1 is a possible D gene (6 bases). CDR1 and CDR2 from the germline V gene are MDHEN and SYDVKM. CDR3 length: 14 residues. Trimming left V 8 bases short and J 6 bases short, with 14 bases between. The CDR3 region has the DNA TGTGCCAGCTCAGGACAGTTGATTAATTCACCCCTCCACTTT. It specifies CASSGQLINSPLHF.

The chain couples TRBV24-1 to TRBJ2-3; 9 bases are a match to TRBD1. After removal of 8 bases from V and 3 bases from J, the junction contained 5 bases not matched to a gene. Germline loops: CDR1 KGHDR, CDR2 SFDVKD. The CDR3 has 14 residues. For the CDR3, the DNA is TGTGCCACCACTGACAGGGGGGGGACAGATACGCAGTATTTT. Translation: CATTDRGGTDTQYF.

The table lists this clonotype with a few counts. The chain is built from TRBV27 and TRBJ1-2; D is perhaps TRBD1 (6 bases). Germline V CDR1 and CDR2: MNHEY, SMNVEV (reference sequence). Trimming removed 4 bases from V and 4 bases from J, with 16 bases in between. This CDR3 comprises 15 residues. CDR3 bases: TGTGCCAGCAGTTATCGGACGACAGGCCCCTATGGCTACACCTTC. Amino acids: CASSYRTTGPYGYTF.

This clonotype showed up just a few times. The chain combines TRBV12-3 or TRBV12-4 with TRBJ2-6; D is ambiguous. Trimming removed 5 bases at V and 0 bases at J, with 8 bases between. The CDR3 is made up of 15 amino acids. The CDR3 is CASSRLGSGANVLTF. CDR3 coding DNA: TGTGCCAGCAGTCGACTGGGCTCTGGGGCCAACGTCCTGACTTTC.

This clonotype showed up many times. The V and J genes are TRBV7-8 and TRBJ2-3; 9 nucleotides agree with TRBD2. Trimming cost V 7 bases and J 3 bases; bases outside gene matches: 11. CDR1 is SGHVS and CDR2 is FQNEAQ in the germline V gene. This CDR3 contains 16 residues. The CDR3 nucleotides are TGTGCCAGCATTGCACCGGGACTAGCTGGAACAGATACGCAGTATTTT. Translation: CASIAPGLAGTDTQYF. Combining the CDR3 with reference TRBV7-8 and TRBJ2-3 gives the whole variable domain GAGVSQSPRYKVAKRGQDVALRCDPISGHVSLFWYQQALGQGPEFLTYFQNEAQLDKSGLPSDRFFAERPEGSVSTLKIQRTQQEDSAVYLCASIAPGLAGTDTQYFGPGTRLTVL.

The chain employs TRBV7-2 and TRBJ1-1, with D hard to call. V was clipped by 4 bases and J by 0 bases, with 15 bases between them. The CDR3 covers 16 residues. The germline V gene has CDR1 SGHTA and CDR2 FQGNSA. Written as DNA, the CDR3 is TGTGCCAGCAGCTCGATGGACCGAGGCCTGAACACTGAAGCTTTCTTT. Amino acids: CASSSMDRGLNTEAFF.

This clonotype was seen many times. The chain has TRBV30 and TRBJ1-2; possibly TRBD1 for D (5 bases). The CDR3 runs to 15 residues. V was pared by 0 bases and J by 5 bases, with 16 bases between. The germline gives CDR1 GTSNPN, CDR2 SVGIG (reference sequence). This chain's CDR3 is CAWSVRSGRIYGYTF. The CDR3 DNA reads as TGTGCCTGGAGTGTCAGGTCGGGACGGATTTATGGCTACACCTTC.

The chain couples TRBV10-3 to TRBJ1-4; tentatively, D is TRBD1 (6 bases). Germline V gives CDR1 ENHRY, CDR2 SYGVKD. Trimming shortened V by 9 bases and J by 6 bases, and 11 bases separated the two germline ends. The CDR3 is made up of 12 amino acids. The CDR3 nucleotides read TGTGCCATACGAGGGGGGGATGAAAAACTGTTTTTT. It encodes CAIRGGDEKLFF.